This TCR beta chain was identified in a study of shared clonotypes between healthy human individuals. Study-wide findings and caveats: Owing to a small donor count, the genetic and exposure-history diversity represented was limited.

CDR1 is WNHNN and CDR2 is SYGVQD in the germline V gene (reference sequence). Trimming cost V 4 bases and J 1 base, with 1 base left between them. The length of the CDR3 is 11 residues. The method was immunoSEQ multiplex PCR; TCRdb's version includes in-frame clones alone and lacks a portion of them. The data show roughly 2.2 million clones, 85% to 95% seen once. This clone was detected a few times. Its antigen is undetermined. The sequenced sample was naive CD4+ T cells from PBMCs. Subset meaning: CD45RA+ positively selected. The TCR originated in a man younger than 35 in good health. Some clones in this sample may be carry-over from other donors' samples. The chain couples TRBV10-1 to TRBJ1-2; D remains ambiguous. CDR3 DNA sequence: TGCGCCAGCAGTGTTAACTATGGCTACACCTTC. As protein: CASSVNYGYTF.